This TCR beta chain was documented in a study of regulatory T cells in long-lasting Graves disease. Study observations and caveats: TCR diversity was lower in persistent than newly diagnosed Graves' disease. Persistent disease preferred TRBV28, TRBJ1-2 and TRBJ2-5.

The time point is: newly diagnosed GD, antithyroid drugs for less than 3 months. The TCR library was made from RNA that had been extracted from PBMCs in TRIzol. There are many counts of this clonotype. What it binds is not known. CDR3 length: 14 residues. V dropped 7 bases and J dropped 6; count of bases not matched to a gene: 8. Germline loops: CDR1 MDHEN, CDR2 SYDVKM. Assembly of TCR beta libraries relied on iRepertoire HTBI primers together with Arm-PCR of CDR3 regions. Using its own MiXCR run on the multiplex PCR reads, TCRdb lists one record per CDR3 protein. The sample carries around 480,000 distinct CDR3 sequences, under 20% recorded once. This sample also appeared in a second study, on T cells in Graves' hyperthyroidism and ophthalmopathy. From that report: Researchers barred patients who had uncontrolled infection, other autoimmune disease, pregnancy or lactation. A first-round RT-PCR of the TCR CDR3 used the HTBI primer set.

Source: peripheral blood mononuclear cells (PBMCs), taken at new diagnosis, from a patient treated with antithyroid drugs. This clonotype originated in a man aged 35 to 55 with Graves disease. This chain connects TRBV28 to TRBJ2-1; 8 bases agree with TRBD2. The DNA of the CDR3 is TGTGCCAGCAACTTTCCCGGGAGGGGCAATGAGCAGTTCTTC. Protein product: CASNFPGRGNEQFF.